These T cell receptor beta chains were read from a single sample in a study of T-cell reconstitution after alpha-beta-depleted transplantation in children. MiXCR was run by TCRdb on the PCR reads, yielding one entry per CDR3 protein. The sample lists some 500,000 distinct CDR3 sequences, around 17% occurring once. The input for sequencing was PBMCs from the stem cell graft donor, taken from the stem cell graft. Receptors originate from a human donor who donated a stem cell graft to a child with acute lymphoblastic leukemia. Both conserved end residues are part of each CDR3. The D gene is left open where the match is weak. Some rows have no size entry. The others give once, few or many, or a class for an expanded clone.

CDR3aa	CDR3nt	j_gene	d_gene	v_gene	abundance
CAISEFLGRRDTEAFF	TGTGCCATCAGTGAGTTTCTCGGGCGACGGGACACTGAAGCTTTCTTT	TRBJ1-1	.	TRBV10-3	.
CAIGGTSYTF	TGTGCCATCGGGGGGACTAGCTACACCTTC	TRBJ1-2	.	TRBV10-3	few
CASSLVGRGYEQYF	TGTGCCAGCTCACTCGTAGGGAGGGGCTACGAGCAGTACTTC	TRBJ2-7	TRBD2	TRBV18	many
CASSQRAQGYNYEQYF	TGCGCCAGCAGCCAAAGGGCACAAGGCTATAACTACGAGCAGTACTTC	TRBJ2-7	.	TRBV4-1	once
CASSLDRTIGGVNTEAFF	TGTGCCAGCAGCTTAGACCGGACGATTGGGGGGGTGAACACTGAAGCTTTCTTT	TRBJ1-1	.	TRBV7-6	.
CASSSYRQRNTGELFF	TGTGCCAGCAGCTCCTACAGACAGAGAAACACCGGGGAGCTGTTTTTT	TRBJ2-2	.	TRBV7-6	.
CAGRQGAGGPPEQFF	TGCGCCGGCAGACAGGGTGCGGGAGGGCCGCCTGAGCAGTTCTTC	TRBJ2-1	TRBD2	TRBV5-1	once
CASSQAGVRLNEQFF	TGCGCCAGCAGCCAAGCGGGAGTACGCCTCAATGAGCAGTTCTTC	TRBJ2-1	TRBD2	TRBV5-1	.
CASSPPGDNYYGYTF	TGCGCCAGCAGCCCTCCTGGGGACAACTACTATGGCTACACCTTC	TRBJ1-2	.	TRBV4-1	few
CASNGPNTGELFF	TGCGCCAGCAACGGGCCCAACACCGGGGAGCTGTTTTTT	TRBJ2-2	.	TRBV5-1	.
CASSLSLGYGYTF	TGTGCCAGCAGTTTATCGTTGGGTTATGGCTACACCTTC	TRBJ1-2	.	TRBV27	.
CSARGERDTGELFF	TGCAGTGCTAGAGGGGAACGGGACACCGGGGAGCTGTTTTTT	TRBJ2-2	.	TRBV20-1	few
CASSVVGSLGRDYGYTF	TGTGCCAGCAGCGTAGTCGGTAGTCTGGGGAGGGACTATGGCTACACCTTC	TRBJ1-2	.	TRBV9	.
CASSLLLNTGELFF	TGCGCCAGCAGCTTGCTTCTGAACACCGGGGAGCTGTTTTTT	TRBJ2-2	.	TRBV5-1	few
CASSPGRSDYEQYF	TGTGCCAGCTCTCCTGGGAGGAGTGACTACGAGCAGTACTTC	TRBJ2-7	.	TRBV18	few
CASSTDRGKRLANYGYTF	TGCGCCAGCAGCACTGACAGGGGAAAAAGGCTAGCTAACTATGGCTACACCTTC	TRBJ1-2	TRBD1	TRBV5-1	.
CASSWTGGARTDTQYF	TGTGCCAGCAGCTGGACCGGGGGCGCAAGAACAGATACGCAGTATTTT	TRBJ2-3	.	TRBV5-6	few
CASSLGTGQGGNQPQHF	TGCGCCAGCAGCTTGGGGACGGGGCAGGGGGGCAATCAGCCCCAGCATTTT	TRBJ1-5	TRBD1	TRBV5-1	.
CASSQAFPTNYNEQFF	TGTGCCAGCAGCCAAGCCTTTCCGACCAATTACAATGAGCAGTTCTTC	TRBJ2-1	.	TRBV3-1	few
CASSEALQGSETQYF	TGTGCCAGCAGTGAAGCCCTACAGGGTTCGGAGACCCAGTACTTC	TRBJ2-5	.	TRBV2	few
CSVGQYNEQFF	TGCAGCGTGGGACAGTACAATGAGCAGTTCTTC	TRBJ2-1	TRBD1	TRBV29-1	many
CASSPGGSLREQYF	TGTGCCAGCTCACCAGGCGGGAGCCTTCGGGAGCAGTACTTC	TRBJ2-7	TRBD2	TRBV18	few
CASSSGGEAFF	TGTGCCAGCAGTTCTGGGGGCGAGGCTTTCTTT	TRBJ1-1	.	TRBV12-3/TRBV12-4	few
CASSIDSSSGNTIYF	TGTGCCAGCAGCATCGACAGCAGCTCTGGAAACACCATATATTTT	TRBJ1-3	.	TRBV9	.
CASSFGGGTHTDTQYF	TGTGCCAGCAGCTTCGGGGGAGGCACGCACACAGATACGCAGTATTTT	TRBJ2-3	.	TRBV13	.
CASSYSITSAFEQFF	TGTGCCAGCAGTTACTCAATTACTAGCGCGTTTGAGCAGTTCTTC	TRBJ2-1	TRBD2	TRBV6-2/TRBV6-3	.
CASSSSREGVFYNEQFF	TGTGCCAGCAGCTCATCGCGGGAGGGGGTTTTCTACAATGAGCAGTTCTTC	TRBJ2-1	TRBD2	TRBV9	few
CASSKSGGDSYNSPLHF	TGTGCCAGCAGCAAGAGCGGGGGGGACTCCTATAATTCACCCCTCCACTTT	TRBJ1-6	.	TRBV13	.
CASSYSRGLAGEWNIQYF	TGTGCCAGCAGTTACTCCAGAGGACTAGCGGGAGAGTGGAACATTCAGTACTTC	TRBJ2-4	TRBD2	TRBV6-5	few
CAISEGDRARYGYTF	TGTGCCATCAGTGAGGGGGACAGGGCGCGCTATGGCTACACCTTC	TRBJ1-2	TRBD1	TRBV10-3	few
CASSLTTSGGQETQYF	TGTGCCAGCAGCCTCACGACTAGCGGGGGTCAAGAGACCCAGTACTTC	TRBJ2-5	TRBD2	TRBV7-9	.
CASSLPSRHEQYF	TGTGCCAGCAGTTTACCTAGCAGACACGAGCAGTACTTC	TRBJ2-7	.	TRBV27	.
CASSLLAGYYEQYF	TGCGCCAGCAGCCTGCTAGCGGGTTACTACGAGCAGTACTTC	TRBJ2-7	TRBD2	TRBV5-1	many
CAIRDLAYEQYF	TGTGCCATCAGGGATCTAGCTTACGAGCAGTACTTC	TRBJ2-7	.	TRBV10-3	few
CASRTGAGYGYTF	TGTGCCAGCAGGACAGGGGCTGGTTATGGCTACACCTTC	TRBJ1-2	TRBD1	TRBV27	once
CSVLGQGYEQYF	TGCAGCGTTCTAGGACAGGGGTACGAGCAGTACTTC	TRBJ2-7	TRBD1	TRBV29-1	.
CSAKRESGETQYF	TGCAGTGCCAAGCGGGAGTCAGGGGAGACCCAGTACTTC	TRBJ2-5	TRBD2	TRBV20-1	.
CASSVSGNWETQYF	TGTGCCAGCAGCGTCAGCGGGAATTGGGAGACCCAGTACTTC	TRBJ2-5	TRBD2	TRBV9	.
CASSRARGIYEQYF	TGTGCCAGCAGCCGGGCCAGGGGCATCTACGAGCAGTACTTC	TRBJ2-7	.	TRBV14	.
CSAQDRSSGNTIYF	TGCAGTGCTCAGGACAGGTCCTCTGGAAACACCATATATTTT	TRBJ1-3	TRBD1	TRBV20-1	.
CASSLMSGNSYNEQFF	TGTGCCAGCAGCTTAATGAGCGGGAACTCCTACAATGAGCAGTTCTTC	TRBJ2-1	TRBD2	TRBV7-3	few
CASSPYDRLGANVLTF	TGCGCCAGCAGCCCCTATGACAGGCTAGGGGCCAACGTCCTGACTTTC	TRBJ2-6	.	TRBV5-1	many
CASSYTPRDLYSYEQYF	TGCGCCAGCAGCTATACCCCCCGGGACTTATACTCCTACGAGCAGTACTTC	TRBJ2-7	.	TRBV5-1	few
CASSLGRWGYNEQFF	TGTGCCAGCAGCTTAGGTAGATGGGGTTACAATGAGCAGTTCTTC	TRBJ2-1	.	TRBV5-6	.
CASSSLQGASLHF	TGTGCCAGCAGTTCCCTACAGGGGGCTTCCCTCCACTTT	TRBJ1-6	TRBD1	TRBV6-5	few
CASSRGSMNTEAFF	TGTGCCAGCAGCCGTGGATCTATGAACACTGAAGCTTTCTTT	TRBJ1-1	.	TRBV14	.
CSVPYLTGTGARIQETQYF	TGCAGCGTTCCATATCTGACCGGGACAGGGGCGAGAATCCAAGAGACCCAGTACTTC	TRBJ2-5	TRBD1	TRBV29-1	.
CSVETGSPYEQYF	TGCAGCGTTGAAACAGGGAGTCCCTACGAGCAGTACTTC	TRBJ2-7	.	TRBV29-1	few
CSAPRLAGTSLAKNIQYF	TGCAGTGCTCCCAGACTAGCGGGGACTTCACTAGCCAAAAACATTCAGTACTTC	TRBJ2-4	TRBD2	TRBV20-1	.
CASSQTDTGELFF	TGTGCCAGCAGCCAGACGGACACCGGGGAGCTGTTTTTT	TRBJ2-2	.	TRBV14	.
CASSSVAGYNEQFF	TGTGCCAGCAGCTCCGTGGCGGGCTACAATGAGCAGTTCTTC	TRBJ2-1	.	TRBV11-2	.
CASRRGLAGGTQETQYF	TGTGCCAGCAGACGCGGACTAGCGGGAGGGACCCAAGAGACCCAGTACTTC	TRBJ2-5	TRBD2	TRBV7-9	few
CASSFPLAGVGELFF	TGTGCCAGCAGTTTTCCACTAGCGGGAGTCGGGGAGCTGTTTTTT	TRBJ2-2	TRBD2	TRBV12-3/TRBV12-4	.
CSARTGAEAFF	TGCAGTGCTCGGACAGGGGCTGAAGCTTTCTTT	TRBJ1-1	TRBD1	TRBV20-1	.
CASRDRGLNVEAFF	TGTGCCAGCAGGGACAGAGGCTTGAATGTTGAAGCTTTCTTT	TRBJ1-1	.	TRBV6-1	.
CASSFGSGGSSYNEQFF	TGCGCCAGCAGCTTTGGTAGCGGGGGCAGCTCCTACAATGAGCAGTTCTTC	TRBJ2-1	TRBD2	TRBV5-1	.
CASSDLAGGPGEQFF	TGCGCCAGCAGTGATCTAGCGGGAGGGCCGGGTGAGCAGTTCTTC	TRBJ2-1	TRBD2	TRBV5-1	many